A selection of T cell receptor beta chains follows, all from one sample in a study of shared clonotypes between healthy human individuals. Sequencing used immunoSEQ multiplex PCR; TCRdb keeps in-frame clones, though not all of them. The table lists roughly 2.5 million clones, over 85% of them singletons, with over 0.12% in the top ten. The material sequenced was naive CD4+ T cells sorted from blood. The receptors were gathered from a man in his late teens or twenties in good health. Both conserved end residues are part of each CDR3. D genes are given only for firm matches. Clone size appears in some rows only: once, few, many, or a class for an expanded clone.

d_gene: NA; v_gene: TRBV18; j_gene: TRBJ1-1; abundance: NA; CDR3aa: CASSEGFETEAFF; CDR3nt: TGTGCCAGCTCAGAGGGTTTTGAGACTGAAGCTTTCTTT
d_gene: TRBD1; v_gene: TRBV14; j_gene: TRBJ2-5; abundance: NA; CDR3aa: CASSHLGQGQETQYF; CDR3nt: TGTGCCAGCAGCCACTTGGGACAGGGTCAAGAGACCCAGTACTTC
d_gene: NA; v_gene: TRBV11-2; j_gene: TRBJ2-5; abundance: NA; CDR3aa: CASSLVPGSQETQYF; CDR3nt: TGTGCCAGCAGCTTAGTCCCAGGGAGCCAAGAGACCCAGTACTTC
d_gene: TRBD2; v_gene: TRBV2; j_gene: TRBJ2-7; abundance: NA; CDR3aa: CASSEAGGPYEQYF; CDR3nt: TGTGCCAGCAGTGAGGCGGGGGGGCCCTACGAGCAGTACTTC
d_gene: NA; v_gene: TRBV7-2; j_gene: TRBJ1-2; abundance: NA; CDR3aa: CASSFRVLYGYTF; CDR3nt: TGTGCCAGCAGCTTCAGGGTCCTCTATGGCTACACCTTC
d_gene: TRBD1; v_gene: TRBV28; j_gene: TRBJ2-7; abundance: once; CDR3aa: CASSRQGGSYEQYF; CDR3nt: TGTGCCAGCAGTAGACAGGGGGGGTCGTACGAGCAGTACTTC
d_gene: TRBD1; v_gene: TRBV7-9; j_gene: TRBJ1-6; abundance: NA; CDR3aa: CAGSSDRESYNSPLHF; CDR3nt: TGTGCCGGCAGCTCGGACAGGGAGTCTTATAATTCACCCCTCCACTTT
d_gene: NA; v_gene: TRBV7-9; j_gene: TRBJ1-2; abundance: NA; CDR3aa: CASSSPGRDNYGYTF; CDR3nt: TGTGCCAGCAGCTCGCCGGGACGGGATAACTATGGCTACACCTTC
d_gene: TRBD2; v_gene: TRBV25-1; j_gene: TRBJ2-3; abundance: NA; CDR3aa: CASSEYGSSGRTTDTQYF; CDR3nt: TGTGCCAGCAGTGAATATGGAAGTAGCGGGAGGACGACAGATACGCAGTATTTT
d_gene: NA; v_gene: TRBV27; j_gene: TRBJ1-5; abundance: NA; CDR3aa: CASSLEGNSNQPQHF; CDR3nt: TGTGCCAGCAGTTTAGAAGGGAATAGCAATCAGCCCCAGCATTTT
d_gene: NA; v_gene: TRBV23-1; j_gene: TRBJ2-7; abundance: NA; CDR3aa: CASPRETYEQYF; CDR3nt: TGCGCCAGCCCACGGGAGACCTACGAGCAGTACTTC
d_gene: TRBD1; v_gene: TRBV7-8; j_gene: TRBJ1-5; abundance: NA; CDR3aa: CASSPDPGQIHQPQHF; CDR3nt: TGTGCCAGCAGCCCCGACCCGGGACAGATTCATCAGCCCCAGCATTTT
d_gene: NA; v_gene: TRBV5-4; j_gene: TRBJ2-7; abundance: NA; CDR3aa: CASSPEGTAYEQYF; CDR3nt: TGTGCCAGCAGCCCGGAGGGGACAGCCTACGAGCAGTACTTC
d_gene: TRBD2; v_gene: TRBV5-4; j_gene: TRBJ2-1; abundance: NA; CDR3aa: CASSYTSDSYNEQFF; CDR3nt: TGTGCCAGCAGCTATACTAGCGACAGCTACAATGAGCAGTTCTTC
d_gene: TRBD2; v_gene: TRBV5-1; j_gene: TRBJ2-5; abundance: NA; CDR3aa: CASSSGRGQETQYF; CDR3nt: TGCGCCAGCAGCTCGGGGCGGGGGCAAGAGACCCAGTACTTC
d_gene: NA; v_gene: TRBV19; j_gene: TRBJ1-3; abundance: NA; CDR3aa: CASSRTGPGNTIYF; CDR3nt: TGTGCCAGTAGCCGTACAGGTCCTGGAAACACCATATATTTT
d_gene: NA; v_gene: TRBV10-3; j_gene: TRBJ2-5; abundance: NA; CDR3aa: CAISESGGGGETQYF; CDR3nt: TGTGCCATCAGTGAGTCGGGGGGCGGGGGAGAGACCCAGTACTTC